This entry is about one T cell receptor beta chain. The data were obtained in a study of blood T cell repertoires in COVID-19. Study-level information: Sites in the United States, Italy and Spain provided acute and convalescent COVID-19 samples. The analysed material was cDNA or gDNA that came from T cells, B-cell-depleted T cells, or PBMCs.

How the authors handled the data: Nucleated cell number was recorded as an estimate derived from reference gene primer amplification. Only in-frame clones appear in the TCRdb table, and some are missing; sequencing was by immunoSEQ multiplex PCR. V, J and clone size reflect that table, while D and trimming were determined from the DNA. The sample holds fewer than 30,000 clones, more than 65% seen once. The CDR3 consists of 12 residues. Germline V gene sequence: CDR1 MDHEN, CDR2 SYDVKM. V was shortened by 6 bases and J by 4 bases, with 9 bases between the two germline ends. This chain uses TRBV28 with TRBJ1-2; D not certain. The specimen was peripheral blood. The TCR sequence derives from a woman aged 55-69 years with acute or convalescent COVID-19. CDR3 in amino acids: CASRRDSYGYTF. The CDR3 DNA is TGTGCCAGCAGGCGTGATTCCTATGGCTACACCTTC.